This T cell receptor beta chain was captured in a study of identical twins' blood T cells. Study-level background: Around twelve libraries, six alpha and six beta, gave approximately 48 million reads. Study-level results: Environmental influences on twin similarity could not be excluded.

Regarding this clonotype: Its target is not known.

The germline V gene has CDR1 LGHDT and CDR2 YNNKEL (reference sequence). The CDR3 spans 16 residues. The junction had 8 bases not matched to a gene; V was cut back by 0 bases and J by 4 bases. One entry per CDR3 protein, called by TCRdb with MiXCR from the 5' RACE reads. The sample gives 350,000 to 400,000 distinct CDR3 sequences, roughly 31% of which show up once; about 6% is in the top ten. The donors were healthy female monozygous twins, three pairs in total. The three twin pairs were reared together, likely meeting the same infections. The chain employs TRBV3-1 and TRBJ1-1, with TRBD1 identical over 7 bases. The sequence was collected from a woman aged 18-49 years in good health. The sequenced material came from PBMCs. The CDR3 nucleotides read TGTGCCAGCAGCCAAGAGGGGGGACAGAGGTCCACTGAAGCTTTCTTT. Translation: CASSQEGGQRSTEAFF.